The 6 T cell receptor beta chains given below trace back to one sample, sequenced in a study of blood T cell repertoires in COVID-19. Using immunoSEQ multiplex PCR, the repertoire was profiled, and TCRdb retains in-frame clones only, with some absent. The profile shows 50,000 or so clones, around 90% of them singletons. What was sequenced was peripheral blood. All receptors come from a human donor in a cohort sampled during active COVID-19.

This chain joins TRBV19 and TRBJ2-1, with 11 bases aligning to TRBD1. Looked up from germline, CDR1 is LNHDA and CDR2 is SQIVND (reference sequence). This CDR3 is built from 16 residues. Trimming removed 1 base from V and 4 bases from J; junction bases left unmatched: 3. In nucleotides, the CDR3 is TGTGCCAGTAGTATAGGGAGGGACAGGGGGTACAATGAGCAGTTCTTC. Protein: CASSIGRDRGYNEQFF.

The V gene is TRBV5-4, the J gene TRBJ1-2, with 9 bases aligning to TRBD1. The CDR3 runs to 14 residues. With 4 bases clipped from V and 4 bases from J, the junction kept 5 bases outside the gene matches. Per germline, CDR1 SGHNT and CDR2 YYREEE (reference sequence). CDR3 in DNA: TGTGCCAGCAGCGATGACAGGGGGGCCTATGGCTACACCTTC. Amino acid sequence: CASSDDRGAYGYTF.

CDR3 sequence: CASSARAGGTHEQFF. The CDR3 bases are TGTGCCAGCAGCGCCCGTGCGGGGGGAACTCATGAGCAGTTCTTC. The chain uses TRBV2 and TRBJ2-1, with 8 bases identical to TRBD2. CDR1 is SNHLY, CDR2 FYNNEI, per germline. This CDR3 comprises 15 residues. V shed 6 bases and J 8 bases; nucleotides not matched to a gene: 12.

In its sample, this clone was seen once. This sequence joins TRBV30 and TRBJ1-6; D not resolved. CDR1 and CDR2 (germline): GTSNPN, SVGIG (reference sequence). The CDR3 has 14 residues. V gave up 1 base and J gave up 8 bases, with 12 bases separating them. CDR3 DNA sequence: TGTGCCTGGAGTGGCGGCGCCCGGGATTCACCCCTCCACTTT. It specifies CAWSGGARDSPLHF.

The CDR3 sequence: CASSLVPPPGAQYF. The CDR3, as DNA: TGTGCCAGCAGCTTGGTGCCTCCCCCCGGGGCCCAGTACTTC. The chain carries TRBV5-5 and TRBJ2-5, with D possibly matching TRBD2 (5 bases). Germline V CDR1 and CDR2: SGHKS, YYEKEE (reference sequence). Trimming shortened V by 0 bases and J by 9 bases, and 15 bases separated the two germline ends. The CDR3 loop spans 14 amino acids.

With respect to this clone: A read error may account for a junction end that differs from germline. V gene TRBV18 combines with J gene TRBJ2-1; 7 bases are a match to TRBD2. Looked up from germline, CDR1 is KGHSH and CDR2 is LQKENI. The CDR3 length is 17 residues. DNA for the CDR3: TGTGCCAGCTCACCCCCCTGGGGGGGAGGCTCCCACAATGAGCAGTTCTTC. Protein sequence: CASSPPWGGGSHNEQFF.